This T cell receptor (beta chain) was identified during a study of blood T cell repertoires in COVID-19. Method: immunoSEQ multiplex PCR; TCRdb's copy keeps in-frame clones and lacks some. This sample has 220,000 or so clones, with approximately 86% found just once. The CDR3 runs to 13 residues. V lost 3 bases to trimming and J lost 7 bases, with 12 bases between them. Germline CDR1 MNHEY, CDR2 SMNVEV (reference sequence). The cohort comprised adults aged 18 to 89 years residing in under 25 US areas. Participants' own reports of clinical history determined their cohort assignment. This chain connects TRBV27 to TRBJ1-1, with a tentative D call TRBD1 (5 bases). Source material: PBMCs or T cells enriched from blood (not recorded which). This clonotype originated in a woman aged 45-65 years with acute COVID-19. DNA for the CDR3: TGTGCCAGCAGTTTGGGGCCTAGGAGTGAAGCTTTCTTT. Its protein product is CASSLGPRSEAFF.